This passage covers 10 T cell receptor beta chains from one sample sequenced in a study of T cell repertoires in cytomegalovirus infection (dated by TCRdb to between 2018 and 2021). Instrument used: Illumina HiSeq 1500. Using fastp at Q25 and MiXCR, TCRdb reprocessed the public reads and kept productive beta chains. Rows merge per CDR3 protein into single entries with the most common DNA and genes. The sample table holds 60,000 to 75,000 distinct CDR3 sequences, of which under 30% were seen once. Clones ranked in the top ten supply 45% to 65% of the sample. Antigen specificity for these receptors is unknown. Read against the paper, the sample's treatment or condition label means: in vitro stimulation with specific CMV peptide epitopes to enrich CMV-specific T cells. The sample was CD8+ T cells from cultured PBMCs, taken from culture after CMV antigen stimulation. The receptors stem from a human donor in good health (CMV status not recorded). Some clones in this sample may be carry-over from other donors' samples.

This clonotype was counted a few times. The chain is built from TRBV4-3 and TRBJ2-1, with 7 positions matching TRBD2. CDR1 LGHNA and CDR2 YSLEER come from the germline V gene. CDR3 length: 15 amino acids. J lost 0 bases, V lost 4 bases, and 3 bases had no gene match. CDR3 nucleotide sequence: TGCGCCAGCAGCCCATCTAGCGGCTCCTACAATGAGCAGTTCTTC. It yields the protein CASSPSSGSYNEQFF.

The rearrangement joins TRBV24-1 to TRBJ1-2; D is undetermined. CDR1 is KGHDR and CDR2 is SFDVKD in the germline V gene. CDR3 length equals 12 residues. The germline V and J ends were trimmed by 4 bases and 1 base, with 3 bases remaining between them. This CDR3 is CATSENNYGYTF. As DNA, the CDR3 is TGTGCCACCAGTGAAAATAACTATGGCTACACCTTC.

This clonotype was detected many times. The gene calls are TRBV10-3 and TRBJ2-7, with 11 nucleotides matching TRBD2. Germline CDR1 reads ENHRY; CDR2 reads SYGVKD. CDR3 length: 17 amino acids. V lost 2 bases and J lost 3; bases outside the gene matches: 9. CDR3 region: CAISEGVAGGPGYEQYF. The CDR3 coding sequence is TGTGCCATCAGTGAGGGGGTAGCGGGAGGGCCTGGCTACGAGCAGTACTTC.

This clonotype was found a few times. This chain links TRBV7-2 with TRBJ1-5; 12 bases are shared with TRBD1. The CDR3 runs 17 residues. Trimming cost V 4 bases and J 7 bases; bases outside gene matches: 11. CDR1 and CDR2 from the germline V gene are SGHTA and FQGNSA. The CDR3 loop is CASSSSRDRGRGQPQHF. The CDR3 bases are TGTGCCAGCAGCTCGTCCCGGGACAGGGGGCGCGGGCAGCCCCAGCATTTT. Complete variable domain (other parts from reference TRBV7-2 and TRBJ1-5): GAGVSQSPSNKVTEKGKDVELRCDPISGHTALYWYRQSLGQGLEFLIYFQGNSAPDKSGLPSDRFSAERTGGSVSTLTIQRTQQEDSAVYLCASSSSRDRGRGQPQHFGDGTRLSIL.

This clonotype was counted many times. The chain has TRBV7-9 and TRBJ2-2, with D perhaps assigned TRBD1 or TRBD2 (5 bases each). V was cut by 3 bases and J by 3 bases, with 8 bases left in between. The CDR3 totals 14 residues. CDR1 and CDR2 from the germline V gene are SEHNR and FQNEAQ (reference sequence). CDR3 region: CASSLTADTGELFF. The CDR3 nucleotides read TGTGCCAGCAGCTTGACAGCGGACACCGGGGAGCTGTTTTTT. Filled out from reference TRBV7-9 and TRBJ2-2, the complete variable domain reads DTGVSQNPRHKITKRGQNVTFRCDPISEHNRLYWYRQTLGQGPEFLTYFQNEAQLEKSRLLSDRFSAERPKGSFSTLEIQRTEQGDSAMYLCASSLTADTGELFFGEGSRLTVL.

The DNA of the CDR3 is TGTGCCAGCAGTCGGGCTTACAATGAGCAGTTCTTC. It yields the protein CASSRAYNEQFF. The chain combines TRBV7-6 with TRBJ2-1; D gene uncertain. Trimming took 6 bases from V and 4 from J, leaving 7 bases between them. Germline values: CDR1 SGHVS, CDR2 FNYEAQ. The CDR3 is 12 residues long.

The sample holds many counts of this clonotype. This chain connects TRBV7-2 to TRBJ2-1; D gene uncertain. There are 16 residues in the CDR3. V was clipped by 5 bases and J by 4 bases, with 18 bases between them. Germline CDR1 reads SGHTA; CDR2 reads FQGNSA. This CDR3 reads CASSDQDPGLYNEQFF. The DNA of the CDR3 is TGTGCCAGCAGCGATCAGGACCCTGGATTATACAATGAGCAGTTCTTC.

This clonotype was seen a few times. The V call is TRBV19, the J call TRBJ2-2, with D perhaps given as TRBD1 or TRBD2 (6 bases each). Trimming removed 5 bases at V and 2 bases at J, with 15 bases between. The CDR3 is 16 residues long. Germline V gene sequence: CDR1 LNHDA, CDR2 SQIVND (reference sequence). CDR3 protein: CASSLVGGRNTGELFF. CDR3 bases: TGTGCCAGTAGTCTCGTTGGGGGGCGAAACACCGGGGAGCTGTTTTTT.

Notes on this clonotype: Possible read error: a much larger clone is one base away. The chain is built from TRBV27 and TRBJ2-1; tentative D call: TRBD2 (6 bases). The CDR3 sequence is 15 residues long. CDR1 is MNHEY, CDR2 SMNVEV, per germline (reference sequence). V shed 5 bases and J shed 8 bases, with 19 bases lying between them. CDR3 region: CASSPMGDSSDEQFF. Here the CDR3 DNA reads TGTGCCAGCAGTCCAATGGGGGACTCGAGCGATGAGCAGTTCTTC.

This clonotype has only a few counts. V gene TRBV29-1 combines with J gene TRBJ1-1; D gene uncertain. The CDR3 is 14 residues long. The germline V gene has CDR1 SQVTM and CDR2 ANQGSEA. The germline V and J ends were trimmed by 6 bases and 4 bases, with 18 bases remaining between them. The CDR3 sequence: CSVTSGPSGTEAFF. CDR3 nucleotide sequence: TGCAGCGTCACCTCCGGGCCCAGTGGCACTGAAGCTTTCTTT.